The 14 T cell receptor beta chains listed next were all sequenced from one sample in a study of T-cell reconstitution after alpha-beta-depleted transplantation in children (dated by TCRdb to about 2016). Libraries were constructed by PCR. The sequencing machine was an Illumina HiSeq 2500. Molecular barcoding was employed in the preparation of TCR libraries, with unique molecular identifiers being used to normalize TCRbeta repertoire quantification. TCRdb reanalyzed the raw reads on its own, using fastp at Q25 for trimming and MiXCR for clone calling, and kept in-frame beta chains. Rows with one shared CDR3 protein collapse into an entry with the most common genes and DNA. For this sample the table gives hundreds of thousands of distinct CDR3 sequences, of which approximately 8.4% were detected only once. The top ten constitute approximately 34% of the sample. The treatment or condition label, read with the paper, signifies: allogeneic hematopoietic cell transplantation with graft depleted of TCRalphabeta T cells and CD19 B cells.

The specimen comprised PBMCs, mostly from graft donor cells, sampled 360 days after TCRalphabeta/CD19-depleted stem cell transplant. The source of these receptors is a male patient under 10 years old who had a stem cell transplant for acute myeloid leukemia, so the T cells may come from the graft donor.

This clonotype was counted a few times. The rearrangement joins TRBV10-3 to TRBJ2-2; 9 positions match TRBD1. CDR1 is ENHRY and CDR2 is SYGVKD in the germline V gene. The CDR3 loop spans 15 amino acids. V shed 1 base and J 6 bases; nucleotides not matched to a gene: 3. The chain's CDR3 is CAISEWTGAAGELFF. In nucleotides, the CDR3 is TGTGCCATCAGTGAGTGGACAGGGGCCGCCGGGGAGCTGTTTTTT.

This chain links TRBV5-1 with TRBJ2-4; D remains ambiguous. The V end was cut by 0 bases, the J end by 2 bases, with 6 bases between. Germline CDR1 is SGHRS and CDR2 is YFSETQ. There are 14 residues in the CDR3. CDR3 nucleotides: TGCGCCAGCAGCTTGGACAGCTCCAAAAACATTCAGTACTTC. Translation: CASSLDSSKNIQYF.

This clonotype was detected ten times or more. This sequence joins TRBV9 and TRBJ2-1; no clear D gene. CDR1 is SGDLS and CDR2 is YYNGEE in the germline V gene. This CDR3 has 14 amino acids. The V and J ends lost 2 bases and 0 bases respectively, with 6 bases between them. As DNA, the CDR3 is TGTGCCAGCAGCGTCGCGGCCTCCTACAATGAGCAGTTCTTC. It encodes CASSVAASYNEQFF.

The sample holds a few counts of this clonotype. CDR3 sequence reads: CAWSVGRATNEKLFF. In DNA form, the CDR3 reads TGTGCCTGGAGTGTAGGAAGAGCAACTAATGAAAAACTGTTTTTT. The chain combines TRBV30 with TRBJ1-4, with D unclear. V lost 0 bases, J lost 0 bases, and 8 bases lay in between. This CDR3 is 15 amino acids long. Germline V gene data show CDR1 as GTSNPN and CDR2 as SVGIG (reference sequence).

The chain recombines TRBV5-4 with TRBJ2-7; TRBD1 agrees at 8 bases. V lost 4 bases, J lost 5 bases, and 14 bases stayed unmatched. The CDR3 is made up of 16 amino acids. CDR1 is SGHNT, CDR2 YYREEE, per germline (reference sequence). CDR3 bases: TGTGCCAGCAGCCCACGACAGGGGATACAAGGGGACGAGCAGTACGTC. Amino acids: CASSPRQGIQGDEQYV.

The chain uses TRBV1 and TRBJ2-5; the D segment call TRBD1 is taken from the table without a DNA check. TRBV1 is noted as a pseudogene. This CDR3 has 19 residues. CDR3 in amino acids: CTSSQDPEGEGEVQETQYF. The CDR3 bases are TGCACCAGCAGCCAAGATCCAGAGGGAGAGGGGGAGGTTCAAGAGACCCAGTACTTC.

The table lists this clonotype with a few counts. V is TRBV5-6 and J is TRBJ2-5; D not resolved. The germline V gene has CDR1 SGHDT and CDR2 YYEEEE. The CDR3 runs 14 residues. Trimming removed 0 bases from V and 5 bases from J, with 11 bases in between. CDR3 DNA: TGTGCCAGCAGCTTGGAGTGGGGTCGCGAGACCCAGTACTTC. It is translated as CASSLEWGRETQYF.

This clonotype has a count of ten or more. The V call is TRBV20-1, the J call TRBJ2-5; possibly TRBD2 for D (5 bases). The CDR3 length is 14 residues. The germline CDR1 and CDR2 sequences are DFQATT and SNEGSKA (reference sequence). V lost 0 bases to trimming and J lost 3 bases, with 11 bases between them. CDR3 sequence reads: CSARDPRVEETQYF. The CDR3 nucleotides are TGCAGTGCTAGAGATCCGCGGGTAGAAGAGACCCAGTACTTC.

The chain uses TRBV6-4 and TRBJ2-2, with D hard to call. The V end lost 4 bases, the J end lost 5 bases, and 20 bases lay between the germline ends. The CDR3 sequence is 17 residues long. Germline CDR1 reads MRHNA; CDR2 reads SNTAGT. The chain's CDR3 is CASSGRLPLRPTGELFF. In DNA form, the CDR3 reads TGTGCCAGCAGTGGTCGGCTACCCCTCAGGCCTACCGGGGAGCTGTTTTTT.

This clonotype was seen a few times. The rearrangement uses TRBV20-1 and TRBJ2-5; 7 bases align to TRBD2. CDR1 is DFQATT and CDR2 is SNEGSKA in the germline V gene (reference sequence). With 1 base clipped from V and 4 bases from J, the junction kept 12 bases outside the gene matches. The CDR3 contains 16 residues. CDR3 nucleotide sequence: TGCAGTGCTAGAGGTTCGCTTAACGGGGGGATAGAGACCCAGTACTTC. Its translation: CSARGSLNGGIETQYF.

This clonotype was seen ten or more times. The rearrangement joins TRBV11-1 to TRBJ2-1; D is unclear. Per the germline V gene, CDR1 is SGHAT and CDR2 is FQDESV (reference sequence). Trimming took 0 bases from V and 10 from J, leaving 7 bases between them. This CDR3 is built from 12 residues. CDR3 region: CASSLAYGEQFF. CDR3 DNA: TGTGCCAGCAGCTTAGCGTACGGAGAGCAGTTCTTC.

The V call is TRBV20-1, the J call TRBJ2-1; D gene unclear. The CDR3 covers 11 residues. The germline V and J ends were trimmed by 5 bases and 3 bases, with 5 bases remaining between them. Per germline, CDR1 DFQATT and CDR2 SNEGSKA (reference sequence). The CDR3 spells CSAQDYNEQFF. As DNA, the CDR3 is TGCAGTGCTCAAGACTACAATGAGCAGTTCTTC.

The gene calls are TRBV27 and TRBJ1-1, with 7 bases aligning to TRBD1. J gave up 5 bases and V 0 bases, and 12 bases lay outside the gene matches. The CDR3 loop spans 17 amino acids. Germline-derived CDR1 and CDR2 are MNHEY and SMNVEV (reference sequence). CDR3 DNA: TGTGCCAGCAGTTTATCGCGGGGGACAGACTGGATAACTGAAGCTTTCTTT. Protein product: CASSLSRGTDWITEAFF.

This clonotype was observed at least ten times. V and J are TRBV10-3 and TRBJ1-1, with TRBD1 identical over 8 bases. Germline values: CDR1 ENHRY, CDR2 SYGVKD. This CDR3 spans 13 amino acids. Trimming took 8 bases from V and 3 from J; bases not matched to a gene: 5. The chain's CDR3 is CAIATGVDTEAFF. CDR3 DNA sequence: TGTGCCATCGCGACAGGGGTTGACACTGAAGCTTTCTTT.